What follows describes a single T cell receptor (beta chain). What it recognizes is unknown. This sample is part of a study of cytomegalovirus exposure and HLA in healthy donors. At the level of the study: It was reported in a later analysis that the approximately 110 validation repertoires used the same platform as the roughly 700 first-cohort repertoires. Study-wide findings and caveats: Researchers catalogued about 150 TCR beta chains as cytomegalovirus-associated. Subsequent analysis of the approximately 110 validation repertoires found a tendency for first-cohort TCR clusters to co-occur. Most TCR sequences were rare, but some public TCRs occurred in many donors.

This table comes from immunoSEQ multiplex PCR, and its TCRdb copy is limited to in-frame clones, with some not included. Among approximately 280,000 clones listed, approximately 86% were seen once. CDR1 is MNHEY, CDR2 SVGAGI, per germline. The V segment lost 10 bases and the J segment 5 bases; nucleotides outside the gene matches: 11. This CDR3 is 13 amino acids long. The source is a woman in her late teens or twenties in good health and CMV-seronegative. The chain recombines TRBV6-5 with TRBJ2-7, with 7 positions matching TRBD2. Sequenced: PBMCs. The CDR3 sequence is CAKRTRPRNEQYF. The DNA of the CDR3 is TGTGCCAAACGGACTAGGCCGCGAAACGAGCAGTACTTC.